The T cell receptor (beta chain) under discussion was sequenced for a study of T cells in Graves' hyperthyroidism and ophthalmopathy. Regarding the study as a whole: A model built on 13 V-J features separated ophthalmopathy from stable hyperthyroidism.

Trimming removed 7 bases from V and 0 bases from J, with 9 bases in between. The CDR3 has 14 amino acids. Germline V gene sequence: CDR1 SNHLY, CDR2 FYNNEI. On the basis of clinical symptoms, serum thyroxine and TRAb, thyroid ultrasound and orbital computed tomography, diagnoses were made. An approximately 10 ml volume of fresh peripheral blood provided the PBMCs. RNA transcripts were the template for amplifying TCR beta CDR3 regions. Initially, a first-round RT-PCR of the TCR CDR3 employed the HTBI primer set. TCRdb fed the multiplex PCR reads into MiXCR, producing one record per CDR3 protein. Of approximately 720,000 distinct CDR3 sequences detected, roughly a sixth appear once; the ten largest clones hold roughly 17%. Note on this clonotype: What it binds is not known.

J is TRBJ1-4 and V is TRBV2; no clear D. This receptor was identified in a woman between 45 and 60 years old with Graves' hyperthyroidism that later progressed to Graves' ophthalmopathy. Sequences were obtained from blood. The CDR3 region is CASILLATNEKLFF. The CDR3 DNA reads TGTGCCAGCATCTTGCTCGCAACTAATGAAAAACTGTTTTTT.